Listed below are T cell receptor beta chains from one sample, sequenced in a study of memory CD4+ T cells and cytomegalovirus serostatus. Sequencing was performed with immunoSEQ multiplex PCR; in TCRdb, only in-frame clones are kept and a portion is missing. Found here are about 41,000 clones, more than 75% of them singletons; the top ten hold about 0.79%. The sample consisted of memory CD4+ T cells from blood. All receptors derive from an adult in good health and CMV-seronegative. CDR3s include the opening cysteine and the closing phenylalanine or tryptophan. D genes are given only for firm matches. Size values are once, few and many counts, or a class for expanded clones, and some rows have none.

D gene	V gene	clone size	CDR3 length	J gene	CDR3 protein	CDR3 DNA
.	TRBV11-3	.	15	TRBJ2-3	CASSPGTATTDTQYF	TGTGCCAGCAGCCCCGGAACAGCAACCACAGATACGCAGTATTTT
.	TRBV6-5	medium-sized	15	TRBJ1-2	CASRPTSTAGYGYTF	TGTGCCAGCAGACCCACCTCTACAGCCGGATATGGCTACACCTTC
.	TRBV2	once	13	TRBJ2-1	CASSVSPYNEQFF	TGTGCCAGCAGTGTTTCCCCCTACAATGAGCAGTTCTTC
.	TRBV5-6	.	15	TRBJ2-5	CASSLVKRGKETQYF	TGTGCCAGCAGCTTGGTGAAACGGGGGAAAGAGACCCAGTACTTC
.	TRBV30	.	12	TRBJ1-2	CAWTPTVNGYTF	TGTGCCTGGACCCCGACAGTTAATGGCTACACCTTC
TRBD1	TRBV29-1	few	14	TRBJ1-2	CSAKSQGAGIGYTF	TGCAGCGCCAAAAGTCAGGGGGCAGGTATTGGCTACACCTTC
.	TRBV18	.	15	TRBJ2-3	CASSPGGVRRDTQYF	TGTGCCAGCTCACCTGGAGGGGTACGAAGAGATACGCAGTATTTT
TRBD2	TRBV4-2	once	14	TRBJ2-1	CASSQGLAGDEQFF	TGTGCCAGCAGCCAAGGACTAGCGGGGGATGAGCAGTTCTTC
.	TRBV19	.	14	TRBJ1-1	CASSPIRDNTEAFF	TGTGCCAGTAGTCCAATCAGGGATAACACTGAAGCTTTCTTT
.	TRBV4-3	.	14	TRBJ2-3	CASSQEFSGDTQYF	TGCGCCAGCAGCCAAGAGTTTAGCGGAGATACGCAGTATTTT
TRBD1	TRBV19	.	13	TRBJ1-2	CASSKGASYGYTF	TGTGCCAGTAGTAAGGGGGCAAGCTATGGCTACACCTTC
.	TRBV5-5	.	12	TRBJ1-5	CASSLAGAPQHF	TGTGCCAGCAGCTTGGCGGGGGCGCCCCAGCATTTT